This T cell receptor beta chain was observed in a study of radiation and T cells in renal cell carcinoma. Libraries were prepared by immunoSEQ multiplex PCR; TCRdb keeps only in-frame clonotypes and omits some of them. The sample yields some 31,000 clones, roughly 80% seen once. The time point denotes: blood 4 weeks post-SBRT, at nephrectomy. Sample treatment: 15 Gy SBRT to primary tumor, nephrectomy 4 weeks later. Trimming shortened V by 3 bases and J by 0 bases, and 8 bases separated the two germline ends. The germline gives CDR1 LNHDA, CDR2 SQIVND (reference sequence). The CDR3 runs 14 residues. This material consisted of blood, taken from a patient whose treatment included radiotherapy and nephrectomy. This receptor was obtained from a man between 60 and 75 years old with renal cell carcinoma. V and J are TRBV19 and TRBJ1-1; no firm D call. The CDR3 spells CASSMWELNTEAFF. CDR3 DNA sequence: TGTGCCAGTAGTATGTGGGAGTTGAACACTGAAGCTTTCTTT.